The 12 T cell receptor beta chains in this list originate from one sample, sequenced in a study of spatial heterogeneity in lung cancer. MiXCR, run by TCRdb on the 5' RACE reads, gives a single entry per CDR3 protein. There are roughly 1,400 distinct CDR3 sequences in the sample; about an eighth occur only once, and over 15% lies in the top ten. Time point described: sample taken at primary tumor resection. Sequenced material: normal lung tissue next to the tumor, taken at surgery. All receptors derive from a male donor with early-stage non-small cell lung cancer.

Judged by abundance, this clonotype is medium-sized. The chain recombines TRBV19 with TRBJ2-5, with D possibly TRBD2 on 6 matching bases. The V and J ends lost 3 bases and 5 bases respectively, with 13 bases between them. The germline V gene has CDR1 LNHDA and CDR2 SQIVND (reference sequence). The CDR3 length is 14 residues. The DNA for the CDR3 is TGTGCCAGTAGTATTGGAGGGGACTGGGAGACCCAGTACTTC. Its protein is CASSIGGDWETQYF.

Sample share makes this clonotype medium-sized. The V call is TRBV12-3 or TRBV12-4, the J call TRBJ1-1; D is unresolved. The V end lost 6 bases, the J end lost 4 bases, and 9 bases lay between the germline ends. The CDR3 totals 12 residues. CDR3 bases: TGTGCCAGCAGAACTCTTGGCACTGAAGCTTTCTTT. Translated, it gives CASRTLGTEAFF.

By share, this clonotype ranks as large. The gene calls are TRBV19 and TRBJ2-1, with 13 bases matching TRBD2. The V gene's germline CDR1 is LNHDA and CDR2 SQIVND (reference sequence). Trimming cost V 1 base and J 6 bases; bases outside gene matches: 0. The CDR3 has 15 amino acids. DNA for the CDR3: TGTGCCAGTAGTATAGGGACTAGCGGGAGCAATGAGCAGTTCTTC. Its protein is CASSIGTSGSNEQFF.

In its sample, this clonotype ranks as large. This CDR3 reads CASTPRRNPGANVLTF. The CDR3 DNA follows: TGTGCCAGTACCCCTCGGAGGAACCCTGGGGCCAACGTCCTGACTTTC. V is TRBV19 and J is TRBJ2-6; D is possibly TRBD2 (5 bases). Germline values: CDR1 LNHDA, CDR2 SQIVND (reference sequence). With 7 bases removed from V and 2 bases from J, the gap between germline ends came to 15 bases. The CDR3 has 16 amino acids.

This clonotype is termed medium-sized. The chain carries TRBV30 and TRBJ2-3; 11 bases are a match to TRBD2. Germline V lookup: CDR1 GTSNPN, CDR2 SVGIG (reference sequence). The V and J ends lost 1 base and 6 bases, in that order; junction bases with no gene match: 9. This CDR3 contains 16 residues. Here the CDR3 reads CAWSDPTSGAADTQYF. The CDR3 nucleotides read TGTGCCTGGAGTGATCCGACTAGCGGGGCCGCCGATACGCAGTATTTT.

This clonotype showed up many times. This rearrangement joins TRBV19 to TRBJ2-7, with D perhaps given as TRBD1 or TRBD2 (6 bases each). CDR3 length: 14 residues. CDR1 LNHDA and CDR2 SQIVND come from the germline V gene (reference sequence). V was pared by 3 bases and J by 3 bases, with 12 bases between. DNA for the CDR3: TGTGCCAGTAGTATGGGGGGCGCGGGCTACGAGCAGTACTTC. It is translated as CASSMGGAGYEQYF.

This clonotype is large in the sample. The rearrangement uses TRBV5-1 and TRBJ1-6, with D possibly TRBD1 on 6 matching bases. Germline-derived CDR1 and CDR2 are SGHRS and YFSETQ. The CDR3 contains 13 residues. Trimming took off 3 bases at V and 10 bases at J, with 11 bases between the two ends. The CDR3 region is CASSSGVQSPLHF. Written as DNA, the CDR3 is TGCGCCAGCAGCTCAGGGGTCCAGTCACCCCTCCACTTT.

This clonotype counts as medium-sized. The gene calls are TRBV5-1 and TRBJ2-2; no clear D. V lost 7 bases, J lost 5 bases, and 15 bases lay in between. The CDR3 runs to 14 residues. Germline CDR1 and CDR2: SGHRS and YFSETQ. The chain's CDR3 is CASAREGRTGELFF. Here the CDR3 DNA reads TGCGCCAGCGCTAGGGAAGGAAGGACCGGGGAGCTGTTTTTT.

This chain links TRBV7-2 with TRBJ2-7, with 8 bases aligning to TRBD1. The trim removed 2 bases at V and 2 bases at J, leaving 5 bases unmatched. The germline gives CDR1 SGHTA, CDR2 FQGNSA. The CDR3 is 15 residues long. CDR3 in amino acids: CASSLRQGRTYEQYF. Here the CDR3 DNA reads TGTGCCAGCAGCTTAAGACAGGGGAGGACCTACGAGCAGTACTTC.

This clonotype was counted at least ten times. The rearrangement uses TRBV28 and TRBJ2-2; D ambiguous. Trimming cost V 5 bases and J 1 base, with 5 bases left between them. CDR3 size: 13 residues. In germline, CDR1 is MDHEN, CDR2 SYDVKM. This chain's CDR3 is CASSHRNTGELFF. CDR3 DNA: TGTGCCAGCAGTCACAGGAACACCGGGGAGCTGTTTTTT.

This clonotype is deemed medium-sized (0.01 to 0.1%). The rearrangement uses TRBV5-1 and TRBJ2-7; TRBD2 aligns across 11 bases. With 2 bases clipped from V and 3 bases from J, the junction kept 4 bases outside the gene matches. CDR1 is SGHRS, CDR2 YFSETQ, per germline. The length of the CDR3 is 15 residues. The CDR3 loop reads CASSLGTSGLYEQYF. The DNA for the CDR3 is TGCGCCAGCAGCTTAGGGACTAGCGGCCTCTACGAGCAGTACTTC.

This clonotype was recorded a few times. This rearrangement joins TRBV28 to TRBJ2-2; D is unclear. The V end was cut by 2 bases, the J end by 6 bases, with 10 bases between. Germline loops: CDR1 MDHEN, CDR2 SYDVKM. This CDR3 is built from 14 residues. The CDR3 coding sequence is TGTGCCAGCAGTTTACAAGGTTTGGCCGGGGAGCTGTTTTTT. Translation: CASSLQGLAGELFF.